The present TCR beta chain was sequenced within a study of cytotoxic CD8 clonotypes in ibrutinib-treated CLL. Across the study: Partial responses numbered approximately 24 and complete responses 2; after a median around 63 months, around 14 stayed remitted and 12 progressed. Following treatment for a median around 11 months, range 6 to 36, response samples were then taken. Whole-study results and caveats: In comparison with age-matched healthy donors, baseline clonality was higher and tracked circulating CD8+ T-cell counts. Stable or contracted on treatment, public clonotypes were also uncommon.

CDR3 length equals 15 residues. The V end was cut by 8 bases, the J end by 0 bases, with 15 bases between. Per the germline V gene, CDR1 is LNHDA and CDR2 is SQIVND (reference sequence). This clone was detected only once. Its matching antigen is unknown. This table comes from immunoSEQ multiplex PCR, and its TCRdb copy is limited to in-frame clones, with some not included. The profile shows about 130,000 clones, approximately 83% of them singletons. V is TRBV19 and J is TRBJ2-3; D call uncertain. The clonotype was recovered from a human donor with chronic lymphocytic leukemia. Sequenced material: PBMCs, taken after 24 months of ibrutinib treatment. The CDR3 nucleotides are TGTGCCAGTGTCGCAGGATCCCCTAGCACAGATACGCAGTATTTT. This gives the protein CASVAGSPSTDTQYF.